The rows below give T cell receptor beta chains drawn from one sample of a study of blood T cell repertoires in COVID-19. Sequencing was performed with immunoSEQ multiplex PCR; in TCRdb, only in-frame clones are kept and a portion is missing. Here the sample spans some 150,000 clones, 70% to 90% being singletons. The sample taken for sequencing was peripheral blood. Source of these receptors: a middle-aged man with acute or convalescent COVID-19. The CDR3 runs from the conserved cysteine through the conserved F or W. The D gene is left open where the match is weak. Size is stated for part of the rows, as once, few or many counts, or as a class when the clone is expanded.

V,D,size,J,CDR3,DNA
TRBV10-3,TRBD2,NA,TRBJ2-3,CAVGTSGLTDTQYF,TGTGCCGTTGGGACTAGCGGGCTCACAGATACGCAGTATTTT
TRBV5-6,NA,few,TRBJ2-7,CASSDDKAYEQYF,TGTGCCAGCAGCGACGACAAAGCCTACGAGCAGTACTTC
TRBV6-2/TRBV6-3,TRBD2,NA,TRBJ2-2,CASSRLAGAMNTGELFF,TGTGCCAGCAGCAGACTAGCGGGGGCCATGAACACCGGGGAGCTGTTTTTT
TRBV7-9,NA,NA,TRBJ1-1,CASSSQRDTEAFF,TGTGCCAGCAGCTCGCAGAGGGACACTGAAGCTTTCTTT
TRBV13,NA,once,TRBJ2-3,CASATRDTQYF,TGTGCCAGCGCCACCAGAGATACGCAGTATTTT
TRBV6-5,NA,NA,TRBJ1-2,CASSNLDSVYGYTF,TGTGCCAGCAGTAACCTTGACAGTGTCTATGGCTACACCTTC
TRBV12-3/TRBV12-4,NA,NA,TRBJ1-1,CASSQNKPEAFF,TGTGCCAGCAGTCAGAACAAACCAGAAGCTTTCTTT
TRBV7-2,NA,NA,TRBJ1-3,CASSLAGGRLLNSGNTIYF,TGTGCCAGCAGCTTAGCGGGGGGGAGGCTTCTTAACTCTGGAAACACCATATATTTT
TRBV5-1,TRBD1,NA,TRBJ1-2,CASSLDPGQGNGGYTF,TGCGCCAGCAGCTTGGACCCGGGACAGGGGAATGGTGGCTACACCTTC
TRBV20-1,NA,NA,TRBJ1-1,CSASEYTEAFF,TGCAGTGCTTCAGAATACACTGAAGCTTTCTTT
TRBV9,NA,NA,TRBJ1-1,CASSVDSLPNTEAFF,TGTGCCAGCAGCGTGGACAGCCTCCCGAACACTGAAGCTTTCTTT
TRBV9,TRBD1,NA,TRBJ1-2,CASSPLGQGKGNGYTF,TGTGCCAGCAGCCCCCTCGGACAGGGGAAAGGGAATGGCTACACCTTC
TRBV28,NA,NA,TRBJ1-4,CASSLGGVGEKLFF,TGTGCCAGCAGCCTAGGGGGTGTAGGTGAAAAACTGTTTTTT
TRBV5-1,NA,NA,TRBJ2-3,CASSLNRDTDTQYF,TGCGCCAGCAGCTTGAATCGAGACACAGATACGCAGTATTTT
TRBV5-6,TRBD1,NA,TRBJ1-1,CASSLVDRRNTEAFF,TGTGCCAGCAGCTTGGTGGACAGGAGGAACACTGAAGCTTTCTTT
TRBV5-1,NA,NA,TRBJ1-5,CASSATGANQPQHF,TGCGCCAGCAGCGCGACAGGAGCTAATCAGCCCCAGCATTTT
TRBV18,NA,once,TRBJ1-6,CASSLREVNSPLHF,TGTGCCAGCTCACTGAGGGAGGTAAATTCACCCCTCCACTTT
TRBV2,NA,NA,TRBJ2-2,CASTLWGRTGELFF,TGTGCCAGCACTCTTTGGGGGCGCACCGGGGAGCTGTTTTTT
TRBV7-6,TRBD1,NA,TRBJ1-6,CASSADRGRDSPLHF,TGTGCCAGCAGCGCGGACAGGGGGCGAGATTCACCCCTCCACTTT
TRBV19,TRBD2,NA,TRBJ2-3,CASSPGGRDTQYF,TGTGCCAGTAGCCCGGGGGGGCGAGATACGCAGTATTTT
TRBV4-3,NA,NA,TRBJ1-2,CASSQDPSTTPGYTF,TGCGCCAGCAGCCAAGACCCCAGTACTACCCCTGGCTACACCTTC
TRBV29-1,TRBD2,NA,TRBJ2-1,CSVEGSGGFFLYNEQFF,TGCAGCGTTGAAGGTAGCGGGGGGTTCTTCCTCTACAATGAGCAGTTCTTC
TRBV6-6,NA,NA,TRBJ2-7,CASSYLGQYEQYF,TGTGCCAGCAGTTACCTTGGACAGTACGAGCAGTACTTC
TRBV3-1/TRBV3-2,TRBD1,NA,TRBJ2-1,CASSRDRHRGYNEQFF,TGTGCCAGCAGCCGGGACAGGCACCGGGGTTACAATGAGCAGTTCTTC
TRBV9,NA,few,TRBJ2-5,CASSPIGAILETQYF,TGTGCCAGCAGCCCCATTGGGGCGATTCTGGAGACCCAGTACTTC
TRBV5-1,TRBD1,NA,TRBJ2-7,CASSLAGTRGLYEQYF,TGCGCCAGCAGCTTGGCCGGGACAAGGGGGCTGTACGAGCAGTACTTC
TRBV11-2,TRBD2,NA,TRBJ2-3,CASSPVSGVGDTQYF,TGTGCCAGCAGCCCCGTCAGCGGGGTCGGGGATACGCAGTATTTT
TRBV28,TRBD1,few,TRBJ1-1,CASSIRTGDMNTEAFF,TGTGCCAGCAGTATCAGGACAGGGGACATGAACACTGAAGCTTTCTTT
TRBV5-4,TRBD1,few,TRBJ1-5,CASSNRDSEQPQHF,TGTGCCAGCAGCAACCGGGACAGCGAACAGCCCCAGCATTTT
TRBV4-2,NA,NA,TRBJ2-2,CASSQALNTGELFF,TGTGCCAGCAGCCAAGCCTTGAACACCGGGGAGCTGTTTTTT
TRBV6-4,NA,once,TRBJ1-2,CASSQRPSLGGYTF,TGTGCCAGCAGTCAGAGGCCCTCCTTGGGTGGCTACACCTTC
TRBV7-2,NA,NA,TRBJ2-1,CASSLGFGGLHNEQFF,TGTGCCAGCAGCTTAGGGTTCGGGGGGCTTCACAATGAGCAGTTCTTC
TRBV5-1,NA,NA,TRBJ2-7,CASSRLEGSPHEQYF,TGCGCCAGCAGCCGCCTAGAGGGCTCACCCCACGAGCAGTACTTC
TRBV27,NA,NA,TRBJ1-5,CASSQNNQPQHF,TGTGCCAGCAGCCAGAACAATCAGCCCCAGCATTTT
TRBV3-1/TRBV3-2,NA,NA,TRBJ2-3,CASSRGITPPDTQYF,TGTGCCAGCAGCCGAGGGATTACCCCACCGGATACGCAGTATTTT
TRBV7-2,NA,few,TRBJ2-1,CASSSTGGTARGEQFF,TGTGCCAGCAGCTCGACGGGGGGCACGGCCAGAGGTGAGCAGTTCTTC
TRBV4-3,TRBD1,NA,TRBJ1-2,CASSRSRGTGNYGYTF,TGCGCCAGCAGCCGGTCGAGAGGGACAGGGAACTATGGCTACACCTTC
TRBV4-3,NA,few,TRBJ1-3,CASSQDLSPGGNTIYF,TGCGCCAGCAGCCAAGATCTCAGCCCAGGTGGAAACACCATATATTTT
TRBV4-2,NA,NA,TRBJ1-1,CASTPGGSTEAFF,TGTGCCAGCACCCCAGGAGGAAGCACTGAAGCTTTCTTT
TRBV11-2,TRBD2,NA,TRBJ2-3,CASSLGPSGGYSTDTQYF,TGTGCCAGCAGCTTAGGTCCGAGCGGGGGGTACAGCACAGATACGCAGTATTTT
TRBV4-3,TRBD1,NA,TRBJ1-4,CASSLEGQGNEKLFF,TGCGCCAGCAGCTTAGAAGGACAGGGCAATGAAAAACTGTTTTTT
TRBV10-2,TRBD1,once,TRBJ2-2,CASSPGTGSSFGELFF,TGCGCCAGCAGTCCCGGGACAGGTTCATCATTCGGGGAGCTGTTTTTT
TRBV19,NA,NA,TRBJ1-5,CASSMGLKGGNQPQHF,TGTGCCAGTAGTATGGGGCTCAAGGGGGGCAATCAGCCCCAGCATTTT
TRBV2,NA,NA,TRBJ2-7,CASSEDLRHLEQYF,TGTGCCAGCAGTGAAGATCTGAGGCACCTCGAGCAGTACTTC
TRBV15,NA,NA,TRBJ1-6,CATSRNPGPTPDSPLHF,TGTGCCACCAGCAGAAACCCAGGGCCTACTCCTGATTCACCCCTCCACTTT
TRBV13,TRBD1,NA,TRBJ2-7,CASSFKPGQGYEQYF,TGTGCCAGCAGCTTTAAACCGGGACAGGGTTACGAGCAGTACTTC